A selection of T cell receptor beta chains follows, all from one sample in a study of T cells in Graves' hyperthyroidism and ophthalmopathy. TCRdb recomputed calls from the multiplex PCR reads with MiXCR, one row per CDR3 protein. This table holds about 590,000 distinct CDR3 sequences, less than 20% found once. Sequenced material: blood. All receptors come from a woman younger than 45 with Graves' hyperthyroidism. Both conserved end residues are part of each CDR3. Each record gives: CDR3 DNA, CDR3 protein, J gene, V gene, CDR3 length, D gene, clone size. A D gene is named only where the DNA matches it firmly. Size is omitted from some rows. Given values are once, few, many or a class for expanded clones.

TGTGCCAGCAGCCAAGTCTTGGGAGTGGGGACTGAAGCTTTCTTT CASSQVLGVGTEAFF TRBJ1-1 TRBV7-2 15 NA NA
TGTGCCTGGAGTCCCCGGGACAGGGGACGGCGCAATCAGCCCCAGCATTTT CAWSPRDRGRRNQPQHF TRBJ1-5 TRBV30 17 TRBD1 NA
TGTGCCAGCAGGGGCCAGGGGCAGGGGCAGTTCTTC CASRGQGQGQFF TRBJ2-1 TRBV6-1 12 NA few
TGTGCCAGCAGCCCGCCGGTCGGGGGACAGGGCACCGGGGAGCTGTTTTTT CASSPPVGGQGTGELFF TRBJ2-2 TRBV7-9 17 TRBD1 many
TGTGCCAGCAGTTTAATCCGAATAAAAGGGGACACTGAAGCTTTCTTT CASSLIRIKGDTEAFF TRBJ1-1 TRBV27 16 NA many
TGTGCCAGCAGCCCCCAAGGGAAGCGGGTGAGAGGGGGGACCCAGTACTTC CASSPQGKRVRGGTQYF TRBJ2-5 TRBV7-2 17 NA many
TGTGCCAGCAGTTGGGAGATTGCAAACAATGAGCAGTTCTTC CASSWEIANNEQFF TRBJ2-1 TRBV6-1 14 NA NA
TGTGCCAGCAGTTCGGACAAAAGCTCCTACAATGAGCAGTTCTTC CASSSDKSSYNEQFF TRBJ2-1 TRBV12-3/TRBV12-4 15 NA few
TGTGCCTGGAAGGCGCGCGTCTCCTACAATGAGCAGTTCTTC CAWKARVSYNEQFF TRBJ2-1 TRBV30 14 NA many
TGTGCCAGCAGCCGACCCCAACTGGGAAACTATGGCTACACCTTC CASSRPQLGNYGYTF TRBJ1-2 TRBV3-1 15 NA many
TGCAGTGCTAGAGACCGGGCCTCCTTTTATGGCTACACCTTC CSARDRASFYGYTF TRBJ1-2 TRBV20-1 14 NA many
TGTGCCTGGACCCACACAGGAAGATCCACAGATACGCAGTATTTT CAWTHTGRSTDTQYF TRBJ2-3 TRBV30 15 NA many
TGTGCCAGCAGCCACGACAGGGGTTCCTACAATGAGCAGTTCTTC CASSHDRGSYNEQFF TRBJ2-1 TRBV5-6 15 TRBD1 many
TGTGCCAGCAGCTTAGGCGGGGGCGCGAGCACTGAAGCTTTCTTT CASSLGGGASTEAFF TRBJ1-1 TRBV7-9 15 NA many
TGTGCCAGCAGTTTTTATGGACACACGAACACCGGGGAGCTGTTTTTT CASSFYGHTNTGELFF TRBJ2-2 TRBV28 16 NA many
TGTGCCAGCAGCGGAGTTGGGGAAAAACTGTTTTTT CASSGVGEKLFF TRBJ1-4 TRBV13 12 NA NA
TGTGCCTGGAGACTTTACAATGAGCAGTTCTTC CAWRLYNEQFF TRBJ2-1 TRBV30 11 NA few
TGTGCCAGCAGCCAACGGGGAAGGGACGCTGAAGCTTTCTTT CASSQRGRDAEAFF TRBJ1-1 TRBV3-1 14 NA many
TGTGCTAGTGGTTTAGCGGGGTACGGCGAGCAGTACTTC CASGLAGYGEQYF TRBJ2-7 TRBV12-5 13 TRBD2 many
TGTGCCAGCAGCTTAGCGGCAGGGGTCGGCACTGAAGCTTTCTTT CASSLAAGVGTEAFF TRBJ1-1 TRBV7-2 15 NA many
TGTGCCAGCATCGCCTCTAGCGGGTCCTACGAGCAGTACTTC CASIASSGSYEQYF TRBJ2-7 TRBV6-1 14 TRBD2 many
TGTGCCAGCAGATCCGGGACAGGGGCTCCGGACACTGAAGCTTTCTTT CASRSGTGAPDTEAFF TRBJ1-1 TRBV2 16 TRBD1 once
TGTGCCAGCAGTTACCCCCTCCCGCTAGGGTGCTGGGACAATGAGCAGTTCTTC CASSYPLPLGCWDNEQFF TRBJ2-1 TRBV7-2 18 NA NA
TGTGCCAGCAGTGAGCGGGGCGCTGGGGCCAACGTCCTGACTTTC CASSERGAGANVLTF TRBJ2-6 TRBV2 15 NA few
TGTGCCCGCAAAGGACAGGAGAACACTGAAGCTTTCTTT CARKGQENTEAFF TRBJ1-1 TRBV18 13 TRBD1 many
TGCAGCGTTGAAGTAGCGGGAACATCGGATACGCAGTATTTT CSVEVAGTSDTQYF TRBJ2-3 TRBV29-1 14 TRBD2 many
TGTGCCAGCAGCTTAGCTAGCGGGAGTCGTTCCGAGCAGTACTTC CASSLASGSRSEQYF TRBJ2-7 TRBV11-2 15 TRBD2 many
TGTGCCAGCAGCTCTAGCGGGAGGGCCCTCTACGAGCAGTACTTC CASSSSGRALYEQYF TRBJ2-7 TRBV7-2 15 TRBD2 many
TGTGCCAGCAGTCCAGACAGGGGGTCGGGCTACACCTTC CASSPDRGSGYTF TRBJ1-2 TRBV12-3/TRBV12-4 13 TRBD1 few
TGTGCCAGCAGCTTAGGACTAGCGGGATCGGGCGAGCAGTTCTTC CASSLGLAGSGEQFF TRBJ2-1 TRBV7-3 15 TRBD2 many
TGTGCCAGCAGCTTAGGCAGGGCAAATGGCTACACCTTC CASSLGRANGYTF TRBJ1-2 TRBV11-2 13 NA NA
TGTGCCAGCAGCGGTAGACTAGAGATGGGAGCCTACAATGAGCAGTTCTTC CASSGRLEMGAYNEQFF TRBJ2-1 TRBV9 17 NA NA
TGTGCCAGCAGTGCACTAGCGGGAGGGTCCTCCTACAATGAGCAGTTCTTC CASSALAGGSSYNEQFF TRBJ2-1 TRBV2 17 TRBD2 many
TGTGCCAGCAGCCAAGTATCGACCACCGGGGGGCTGTTTTTT CASSQVSTTGGLFF TRBJ2-2 TRBV24-1 14 NA NA
TGTGCCAGCAGCCCCATACTATCAGATACGCAGTATTTT CASSPILSDTQYF TRBJ2-3 TRBV3-1 13 NA NA
TGTGCCAGCAGCGTCCGGGACAAACAAGGAGAGACCCAGTACTTC CASSVRDKQGETQYF TRBJ2-5 TRBV9 15 NA few
TGTGCCAGAGGGGCAAACTATGGCTACACCTTC CARGANYGYTF TRBJ1-2 TRBV30 11 NA many
TGTGCCAGTATGCCGCCCGGGACAGGGCTCAATGAGCAGTTCTTC CASMPPGTGLNEQFF TRBJ2-1 TRBV19 15 TRBD1 few
TGTGCCAGTAGTACCGCTCGGACAGGAACTAACTATGGCTACACCTTC CASSTARTGTNYGYTF TRBJ1-2 TRBV19 16 TRBD1 few
TGTGCCAGCAGCCTAGGAGGAGGGAGGGCGAGGAATGAGCAGTTCTTC CASSLGGGRARNEQFF TRBJ2-1 TRBV7-3 16 TRBD2 many
TGCGCCAGCAGCTCCGGGACAGTCCACAATGAGCAGTTCTTC CASSSGTVHNEQFF TRBJ2-1 TRBV5-1 14 TRBD1 NA
TGTGCCAGCAGTTTATCTAGCGGGAAGGGTTCAGATACGCAGTATTTT CASSLSSGKGSDTQYF TRBJ2-3 TRBV12-3/TRBV12-4 16 TRBD2 many
TGTGCCAGCAGCTTTGACGGGAAGGGTCAGAATGAGCAGTTCTTC CASSFDGKGQNEQFF TRBJ2-1 TRBV7-2 15 NA many
TGTGCCAGCAGTGATCTCCCTTCCCTCCTACAGTTCTTC CASSDLPSLLQFF TRBJ2-1 TRBV25-1 13 NA NA
TGTGCCAGCAGCATGACAGGGGTGCAAAAGACCCAGTACTTC CASSMTGVQKTQYF TRBJ2-5 TRBV2 14 TRBD1 many
TGTGCCAGCAGCAACCCACAGTTTACAACTAATGAAAAACTGTTTTTT CASSNPQFTTNEKLFF TRBJ1-4 TRBV28 16 NA NA
TGCAGTGCTAGTGTTCCTTTAGGTTCAGATACGCAGTATTTT CSASVPLGSDTQYF TRBJ2-3 TRBV20-1 14 NA many
TGTGCCAGCAGCCGGGGAGGGGCCGAGACCTACAATGAGCAGTTCTTC CASSRGGAETYNEQFF TRBJ2-1 TRBV7-2 16 TRBD2 many
TGTGCCAGCAGCTTACGGGGGAGTGTCTACGAGCAGTACTTC CASSLRGSVYEQYF TRBJ2-7 TRBV7-2 14 NA many
TGTGCCAGCAGTTGGACTAGCGGGAGGGCCTCCTACAATGAGCAGTTCTTC CASSWTSGRASYNEQFF TRBJ2-1 TRBV2 17 TRBD2 few
TGTGCCAGCAGCCAAGAGGGGGAACTAGCGGGAGACGAGCAGTACTTC CASSQEGELAGDEQYF TRBJ2-7 TRBV3-1 16 TRBD2 many
TGTGCCAGCATGGGGAATGAGCAGTTCTTC CASMGNEQFF TRBJ2-1 TRBV2 10 NA few
TGCGCCAGCAGCCCCGGACCTAAAAGCACAGATACGCAGTATTTT CASSPGPKSTDTQYF TRBJ2-3 TRBV5-1 15 NA NA
TGTGCCAGCAGTGCACCGGGACAGGGCCTTTACGAGCAGTACTTC CASSAPGQGLYEQYF TRBJ2-7 TRBV6-2/TRBV6-3 15 TRBD1 NA
TGTGCCAGCAGTCGACTAGCGAGGGAGACCCAGTACTTC CASSRLARETQYF TRBJ2-5 TRBV6-2/TRBV6-3 13 TRBD2 NA
TGTGCCAGCAGCTTAGGTGTTACCACAGATACGCAGTATTTT CASSLGVTTDTQYF TRBJ2-3 TRBV7-2 14 NA few